This T cell receptor (beta chain) was identified during a study of blood T cells in healthy people across ages. Only a few counts were recorded for this clonotype. Its antigen is undetermined. Study results and limitations: Long-lived and aged donors differed, with more naive CD4+ cells and higher diversity in the long-lived.

Sample-barcoded 5' priming and a J-beta primer mix drove a second PCR of roughly 6 to 12 cycles. TCRdb reprocessed the 5' RACE reads with MiXCR, giving one entry per CDR3 protein. The repertoire holds some 1.5 million distinct CDR3 sequences, roughly 43% seen once, with 4% in the top ten. Donors gave roughly 10 milliliters of peripheral blood apiece. Per-sample PBMC isolation yielded at least 6 million cells. The extraction recovered at least 6 micrograms of total RNA per sample. There are 13 residues in the CDR3. Germline assignment: CDR1 DFQATT and CDR2 SNEGSKA (reference sequence). V lost 3 bases and J lost 4; bases outside the gene matches: 3.

The receptor was derived from a woman between 18 and 29 years old in good health. Sequences were obtained from blood. The V and J genes are TRBV20-1 and TRBJ2-3; the match to TRBD2 covers 8 bases. The CDR3 is CSASGGVSDTQYF. Here the CDR3 DNA reads TGCAGTGCTAGCGGGGGGGTTTCAGATACGCAGTATTTT.